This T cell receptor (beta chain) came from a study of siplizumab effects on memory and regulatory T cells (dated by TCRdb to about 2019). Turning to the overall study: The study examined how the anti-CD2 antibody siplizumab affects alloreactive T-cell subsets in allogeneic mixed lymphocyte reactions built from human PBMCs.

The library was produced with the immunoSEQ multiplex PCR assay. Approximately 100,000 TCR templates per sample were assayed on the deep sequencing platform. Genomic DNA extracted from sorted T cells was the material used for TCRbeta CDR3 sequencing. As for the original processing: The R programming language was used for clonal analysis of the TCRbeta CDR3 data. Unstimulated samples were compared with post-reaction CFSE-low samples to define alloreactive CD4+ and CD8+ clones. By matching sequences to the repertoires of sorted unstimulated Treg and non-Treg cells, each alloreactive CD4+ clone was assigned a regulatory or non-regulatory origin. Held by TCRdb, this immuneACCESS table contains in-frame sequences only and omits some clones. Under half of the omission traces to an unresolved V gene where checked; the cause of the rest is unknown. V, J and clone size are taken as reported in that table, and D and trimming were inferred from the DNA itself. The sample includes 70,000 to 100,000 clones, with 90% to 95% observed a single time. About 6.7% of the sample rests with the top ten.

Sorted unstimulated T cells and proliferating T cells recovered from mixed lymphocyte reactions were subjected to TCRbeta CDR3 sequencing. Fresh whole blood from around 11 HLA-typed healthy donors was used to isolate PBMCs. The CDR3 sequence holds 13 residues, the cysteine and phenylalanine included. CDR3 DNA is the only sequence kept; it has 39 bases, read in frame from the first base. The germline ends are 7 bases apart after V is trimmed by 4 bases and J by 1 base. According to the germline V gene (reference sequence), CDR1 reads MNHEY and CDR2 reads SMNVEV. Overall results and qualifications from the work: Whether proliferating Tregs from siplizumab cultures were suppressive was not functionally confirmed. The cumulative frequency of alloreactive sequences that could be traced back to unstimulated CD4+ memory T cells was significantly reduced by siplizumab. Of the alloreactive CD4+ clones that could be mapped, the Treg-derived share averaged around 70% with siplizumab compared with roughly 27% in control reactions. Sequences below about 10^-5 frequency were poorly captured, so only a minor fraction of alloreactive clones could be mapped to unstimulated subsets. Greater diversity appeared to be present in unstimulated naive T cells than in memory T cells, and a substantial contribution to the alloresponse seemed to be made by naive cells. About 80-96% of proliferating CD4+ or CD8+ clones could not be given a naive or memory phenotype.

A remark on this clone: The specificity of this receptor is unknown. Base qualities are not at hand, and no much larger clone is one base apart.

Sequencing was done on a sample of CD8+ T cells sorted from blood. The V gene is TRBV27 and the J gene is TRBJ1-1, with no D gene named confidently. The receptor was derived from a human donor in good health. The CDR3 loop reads CASSSTENTEAFF. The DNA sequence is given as TGTGCCAGCAGTTCAACAGAGAACACTGAAGCTTTCTTT.